Listed below are T cell receptor beta chains from one sample, sequenced in a study of blood T cell repertoires in COVID-19. TCRdb's copy holds only in-frame clones and misses some; the assay was immunoSEQ multiplex PCR. The table lists more than 95,000 clones, roughly nine tenths of them singletons, with 6% in the top ten. The sequencing input was peripheral blood. The source of these receptors is a human donor in a cohort sampled during active COVID-19. Both conserved end residues are part of each CDR3. Each record gives: V gene, clone size, D gene, J gene, CDR3 DNA, CDR3 protein. D genes are given only for firm matches. A clone size is listed for some rows: how often the clone was seen (once, few, many), or a class if it is expanded.

v_gene: TRBV30; abundance: .; d_gene: .; j_gene: TRBJ2-1; CDR3nt: TGTGCCTGGGGGGTGGGAGGCAATGAGCAGTTCTTC; CDR3aa: CAWGVGGNEQFF
v_gene: TRBV30; abundance: once; d_gene: .; j_gene: TRBJ2-7; CDR3nt: TGTGCCTGGAGTCCGCCTCTGCCTGGGCCGTACCATTACGAGCAGTACTTC; CDR3aa: CAWSPPLPGPYHYEQYF
v_gene: TRBV18; abundance: .; d_gene: .; j_gene: TRBJ1-2; CDR3nt: TGTGCCAGCTCATCGACGACAGGAACGAAAGTCTATGGCTACACCTTC; CDR3aa: CASSSTTGTKVYGYTF
v_gene: TRBV28; abundance: once; d_gene: .; j_gene: TRBJ2-1; CDR3nt: TGTGCCAGCAGTTTATCGACAGTTTACAATGAGCAGTTCTTC; CDR3aa: CASSLSTVYNEQFF
v_gene: TRBV12-5; abundance: few; d_gene: TRBD1; j_gene: TRBJ2-7; CDR3nt: TGTGCTAGTGGTTTGGTACTGGGACAGCAAACCTACGAGCAGTACTTC; CDR3aa: CASGLVLGQQTYEQYF
v_gene: TRBV5-4; abundance: .; d_gene: .; j_gene: TRBJ1-1; CDR3nt: TGTGCCAGCAGCAAAGAAAATTCCCACCCGGGGTTTGAAGCTTTCTTT; CDR3aa: CASSKENSHPGFEAFF
v_gene: TRBV7-9; abundance: once; d_gene: TRBD1; j_gene: TRBJ2-6; CDR3nt: TGTGCCAGCAGAGGATACAGGGGAGAAAACTCTGGGGCCAACGTCCTGACTTTC; CDR3aa: CASRGYRGENSGANVLTF
v_gene: TRBV7-6; abundance: .; d_gene: .; j_gene: TRBJ1-5; CDR3nt: TGTGCCAGCAGCCTCGACGGGCGGGAAGGGCAGCCCCAGCATTTT; CDR3aa: CASSLDGREGQPQHF
v_gene: TRBV7-2; abundance: .; d_gene: .; j_gene: TRBJ1-1; CDR3nt: TGTGCCAGCAGCTCGGGGTCCGCTGAAGCTTTCTTT; CDR3aa: CASSSGSAEAFF
v_gene: TRBV5-1; abundance: .; d_gene: TRBD2; j_gene: TRBJ2-7; CDR3nt: TGCGCCAGCAGCGAGAGCGGGAGTTCCTACGAGCAGTACTTC; CDR3aa: CASSESGSSYEQYF
v_gene: TRBV9; abundance: .; d_gene: .; j_gene: TRBJ1-2; CDR3nt: TGTGCCAGCAGTGACAGCTCCATCTATGGCTACACCTTC; CDR3aa: CASSDSSIYGYTF
v_gene: TRBV3-1/TRBV3-2; abundance: .; d_gene: TRBD2; j_gene: TRBJ2-2; CDR3nt: TGTGCCAGCAGTCAAGATAGACTAGCGGGAGCGGGTACCGGGGAGCTGTTTTTT; CDR3aa: CASSQDRLAGAGTGELFF
v_gene: TRBV6-5; abundance: .; d_gene: .; j_gene: TRBJ1-2; CDR3nt: TGTGCCAGCAGTTACACCCTATTAGATGGCTACACCTTC; CDR3aa: CASSYTLLDGYTF
v_gene: TRBV5-3; abundance: .; d_gene: .; j_gene: TRBJ1-5; CDR3nt: TGTGCCAGAAGAGATGGAGCTCAGCCCCAGCATTTT; CDR3aa: CARRDGAQPQHF
v_gene: TRBV9; abundance: .; d_gene: .; j_gene: TRBJ2-7; CDR3nt: TGTGCCAGCAGCTCCGGGACATACTCCTACGAGCAGTACTTC; CDR3aa: CASSSGTYSYEQYF
v_gene: TRBV30; abundance: .; d_gene: TRBD1; j_gene: TRBJ1-2; CDR3nt: TGTGCCTGCCCCCAGGGGGCCGACTCCTATGGCTACACCTTC; CDR3aa: CACPQGADSYGYTF
v_gene: TRBV18; abundance: .; d_gene: .; j_gene: TRBJ1-1; CDR3nt: TGTGCCAGCTCCCTCCTGTCCATGAGCCCGAACACTGAAGCTTTCTTT; CDR3aa: CASSLLSMSPNTEAFF
v_gene: TRBV10-3; abundance: .; d_gene: TRBD2; j_gene: TRBJ2-2; CDR3nt: TGTGCCATCAGACCGGGGGGAGTCACCGGGGAGCTGTTTTTT; CDR3aa: CAIRPGGVTGELFF
v_gene: TRBV7-2; abundance: .; d_gene: .; j_gene: TRBJ1-4; CDR3nt: TGTGCCAGCAGCTTAGGGGATTCTGGACACAAGGTTGAAAAACTGTTTTTT; CDR3aa: CASSLGDSGHKVEKLFF
v_gene: TRBV19; abundance: .; d_gene: .; j_gene: TRBJ1-6; CDR3nt: TGTGCCAGTAGACTTCAGGGAAATTCACCCCTCCACTTT; CDR3aa: CASRLQGNSPLHF
v_gene: TRBV7-3; abundance: .; d_gene: TRBD2; j_gene: TRBJ2-5; CDR3nt: TGTGCCAGCAGCTTAATAGTTGCGGGGGGGATGAGTGAGACCCAGTACTTC; CDR3aa: CASSLIVAGGMSETQYF
v_gene: TRBV19; abundance: .; d_gene: .; j_gene: TRBJ2-3; CDR3nt: TGTGCCAGCTCACAGGGCACAAGTCCAGATACGCAGTATTTT; CDR3aa: CASSQGTSPDTQYF
v_gene: TRBV28; abundance: .; d_gene: .; j_gene: TRBJ2-7; CDR3nt: TGTGCCAGCAGTTTCCCCCCCGGGGGCTACGAGCAGTACTTC; CDR3aa: CASSFPPGGYEQYF
v_gene: TRBV18; abundance: .; d_gene: TRBD1; j_gene: TRBJ2-5; CDR3nt: TGTGCCAGCTCATTACAGGGGGGAGAGACCCAGTACTTC; CDR3aa: CASSLQGGETQYF
v_gene: TRBV6-6; abundance: .; d_gene: TRBD2; j_gene: TRBJ2-7; CDR3nt: TGTGCCAGCAGTCCGACTAGCGGGAGCGCGAGCTCCTACGAGCAGTACTTC; CDR3aa: CASSPTSGSASSYEQYF
v_gene: TRBV12-5; abundance: .; d_gene: .; j_gene: TRBJ1-3; CDR3nt: TGTGCTAGTGGCCGGGGAGACTCTGGAAACACCATATATTTT; CDR3aa: CASGRGDSGNTIYF
v_gene: TRBV7-9; abundance: .; d_gene: .; j_gene: TRBJ2-1; CDR3nt: TGTGCCAGCAGCTTAATCGAACGGAGCAAGCACCAGTTCTTC; CDR3aa: CASSLIERSKHQFF
v_gene: TRBV11-2; abundance: .; d_gene: .; j_gene: TRBJ2-7; CDR3nt: TGTGCCAGCTCCGGTCTTGGTGAGCAGTACTTC; CDR3aa: CASSGLGEQYF
v_gene: TRBV11-2; abundance: .; d_gene: TRBD1; j_gene: TRBJ2-7; CDR3nt: TGTGCCAGCAGCTTCGCCGGGACAGTCCTCTACGAGCAGTACTTC; CDR3aa: CASSFAGTVLYEQYF
v_gene: TRBV27; abundance: .; d_gene: .; j_gene: TRBJ2-3; CDR3nt: TGTGCCAGCAGTTGGTCGGCGGGGACCCCGGATACGCAGTATTTT; CDR3aa: CASSWSAGTPDTQYF
v_gene: TRBV30; abundance: .; d_gene: .; j_gene: TRBJ1-2; CDR3nt: TGTGCCTGGAGTATACCCCAGGGGCACGTTTATGATGGCTACACCTTC; CDR3aa: CAWSIPQGHVYDGYTF
v_gene: TRBV10-3; abundance: .; d_gene: .; j_gene: TRBJ1-5; CDR3nt: TGTGCCATCAGTGAGGCCCCAACAGGGCAGCCCCAGCATTTT; CDR3aa: CAISEAPTGQPQHF
v_gene: TRBV24-1; abundance: .; d_gene: TRBD2; j_gene: TRBJ2-1; CDR3nt: TGTGCCACCAGTGATTGGGGGACTAGCGGACACACCTACAATGAGCAGTTCTTC; CDR3aa: CATSDWGTSGHTYNEQFF
v_gene: TRBV19; abundance: .; d_gene: TRBD2; j_gene: TRBJ2-1; CDR3nt: TGTGCCAGTACCCTGCGACTAGCGGGGTTCTACAATGAGCAGTTCTTC; CDR3aa: CASTLRLAGFYNEQFF
v_gene: TRBV28; abundance: .; d_gene: .; j_gene: TRBJ2-7; CDR3nt: TGTGCCAGCAGTTCCCCCGCCTACGAGCAGTACTTC; CDR3aa: CASSSPAYEQYF
v_gene: TRBV6-5; abundance: .; d_gene: TRBD1; j_gene: TRBJ2-7; CDR3nt: TGTGCCAGCAGTCCGGTAGGGGGCATTTCCTACGAGCAGTACTTC; CDR3aa: CASSPVGGISYEQYF
v_gene: TRBV5-4; abundance: few; d_gene: .; j_gene: TRBJ2-5; CDR3nt: TGTGCCAGCACCGATCCGGACAGCTCTCAAGAGACCCAGTACTTC; CDR3aa: CASTDPDSSQETQYF
v_gene: TRBV20-1; abundance: .; d_gene: .; j_gene: TRBJ2-7; CDR3nt: TGCAGTGCTAATGACAGGCGCAGACCCTACGAGCAGTACTTC; CDR3aa: CSANDRRRPYEQYF
v_gene: TRBV24-1; abundance: .; d_gene: .; j_gene: TRBJ1-5; CDR3nt: TGTGCCACCAGTGCCGGGGGCAATCAGCCCCAGCATTTT; CDR3aa: CATSAGGNQPQHF
v_gene: TRBV19; abundance: few; d_gene: TRBD1; j_gene: TRBJ1-6; CDR3nt: TGTGCCAGTAGCCTCACCCGGACAGGTCTAAATTCACCCCTCCACTTT; CDR3aa: CASSLTRTGLNSPLHF
v_gene: TRBV10-1; abundance: .; d_gene: .; j_gene: TRBJ2-1; CDR3nt: TGCGCCAGCAGTAGACTCGGGGGTGAGCAGTTCTTC; CDR3aa: CASSRLGGEQFF
v_gene: TRBV3-1/TRBV3-2; abundance: .; d_gene: TRBD1; j_gene: TRBJ2-5; CDR3nt: TGTGCCAGCAGCCCTATAGACAGGGGGTTAGGGGAGACCCAGTACTTC; CDR3aa: CASSPIDRGLGETQYF
v_gene: TRBV6-5; abundance: .; d_gene: .; j_gene: TRBJ1-4; CDR3nt: TGTGCCAGCAGTTACTCAGGGAGCACGGAGGGTGAAAAACTGTTTTTT; CDR3aa: CASSYSGSTEGEKLFF
v_gene: TRBV28; abundance: .; d_gene: TRBD2; j_gene: TRBJ2-1; CDR3nt: TGTGCCAGCAGTTCACGGGAGGGATACAATGAGCAGTTCTTC; CDR3aa: CASSSREGYNEQFF
v_gene: TRBV9; abundance: once; d_gene: .; j_gene: TRBJ1-1; CDR3nt: TGTGCCAGCAGCGTAGATGAAGGGACTGGAGAAGCTTTCTTT; CDR3aa: CASSVDEGTGEAFF
v_gene: TRBV7-9; abundance: once; d_gene: .; j_gene: TRBJ2-7; CDR3nt: TGTGCCAGCAGCTTAATCAACGAGCAGTACTTC; CDR3aa: CASSLINEQYF
v_gene: TRBV27; abundance: .; d_gene: .; j_gene: TRBJ1-5; CDR3nt: TGTGCCAGCAGTCCCTACCCACCGGGGTATAGCAATCAGCCCCAGCATTTT; CDR3aa: CASSPYPPGYSNQPQHF
v_gene: TRBV27; abundance: .; d_gene: .; j_gene: TRBJ2-2; CDR3nt: TGTGCCAGCAGTCCAACCCCCTCGGGCGGGGAGCTGTTTTTT; CDR3aa: CASSPTPSGGELFF
v_gene: TRBV19; abundance: .; d_gene: .; j_gene: TRBJ1-6; CDR3nt: TGTGCCAGTAGTATGTTCGGGGGAATGGGATCACCCCTCCACTTT; CDR3aa: CASSMFGGMGSPLHF
v_gene: TRBV6-6; abundance: .; d_gene: .; j_gene: TRBJ1-2; CDR3nt: TGTGCCAGCAGGACCTACAGGGAACCTAACTATGGCTACACCTTC; CDR3aa: CASRTYREPNYGYTF
v_gene: TRBV4-3; abundance: .; d_gene: TRBD1; j_gene: TRBJ2-1; CDR3nt: TGCGCCAGCAGCCAAGACCCCACGGGACAGGGCTTCGGTGAGCAGTTCTTC; CDR3aa: CASSQDPTGQGFGEQFF
v_gene: TRBV27; abundance: .; d_gene: TRBD2; j_gene: TRBJ2-1; CDR3nt: TGTGCCAGCAGTTTCTCGCTTAGCGGGAGCAATGAGCAGTTCTTC; CDR3aa: CASSFSLSGSNEQFF
v_gene: TRBV12-3/TRBV12-4; abundance: .; d_gene: .; j_gene: TRBJ2-3; CDR3nt: TGTGCCAGCAGCCCGTCAGGGCCAGATACGCAGTATTTT; CDR3aa: CASSPSGPDTQYF
v_gene: TRBV6-5; abundance: .; d_gene: .; j_gene: TRBJ2-1; CDR3nt: TGTGCCAGCAGTTTTTCCCTAGTCCTCCACAATGAGCAGTTCTTC; CDR3aa: CASSFSLVLHNEQFF
v_gene: TRBV9; abundance: few; d_gene: .; j_gene: TRBJ2-3; CDR3nt: TGTGCCAGCAGCGTAAGCCAGGGATCGCAGTATTTT; CDR3aa: CASSVSQGSQYF
v_gene: TRBV7-8; abundance: .; d_gene: TRBD1; j_gene: TRBJ1-5; CDR3nt: TGTGCCAGCAGCCTATCTCCGACAGGGGAGGGTCAGCCCCAGCATTTT; CDR3aa: CASSLSPTGEGQPQHF
v_gene: TRBV30; abundance: few; d_gene: .; j_gene: TRBJ1-2; CDR3nt: TGTGCCTGGAGTCTACGGTACTATGGCTACACCTTC; CDR3aa: CAWSLRYYGYTF
v_gene: TRBV6-6; abundance: .; d_gene: TRBD1; j_gene: TRBJ2-2; CDR3nt: TGTGCCAGCAGGCAGCTCAGGGAAGGGGGCGCCGGGGAGCTGTTTTTT; CDR3aa: CASRQLREGGAGELFF
v_gene: TRBV11-2; abundance: .; d_gene: TRBD1; j_gene: TRBJ1-1; CDR3nt: TGTGCCAGCAGCCTGCAGGGGGCGGCTGAAGCTTTCTTT; CDR3aa: CASSLQGAAEAFF